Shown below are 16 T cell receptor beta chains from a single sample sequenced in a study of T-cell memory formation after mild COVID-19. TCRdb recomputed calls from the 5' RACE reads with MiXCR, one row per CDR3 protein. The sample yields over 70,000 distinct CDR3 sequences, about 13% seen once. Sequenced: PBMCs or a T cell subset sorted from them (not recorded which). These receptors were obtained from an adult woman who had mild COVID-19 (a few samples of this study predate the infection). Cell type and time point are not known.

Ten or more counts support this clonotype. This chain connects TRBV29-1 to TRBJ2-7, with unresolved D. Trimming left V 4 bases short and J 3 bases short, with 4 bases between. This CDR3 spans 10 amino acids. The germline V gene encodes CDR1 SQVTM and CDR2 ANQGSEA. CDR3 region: CSVGGYEQYF. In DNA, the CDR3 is TGCAGCGTTGGAGGCTACGAGCAGTACTTC.

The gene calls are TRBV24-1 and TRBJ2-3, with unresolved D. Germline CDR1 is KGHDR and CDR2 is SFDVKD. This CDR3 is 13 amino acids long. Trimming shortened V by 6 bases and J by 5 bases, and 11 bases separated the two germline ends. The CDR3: CATSKGRGDTQYF. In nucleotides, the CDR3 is TGTGCCACCAGTAAGGGCAGAGGAGATACGCAGTATTTT.

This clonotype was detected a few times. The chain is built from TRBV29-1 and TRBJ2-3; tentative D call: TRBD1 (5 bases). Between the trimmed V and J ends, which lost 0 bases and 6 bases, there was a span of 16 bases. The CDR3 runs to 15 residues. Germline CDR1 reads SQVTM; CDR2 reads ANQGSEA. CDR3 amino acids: CSVEDGGRVVDTQYF. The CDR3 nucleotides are TGCAGCGTTGAAGATGGCGGCAGGGTAGTTGATACGCAGTATTTT.

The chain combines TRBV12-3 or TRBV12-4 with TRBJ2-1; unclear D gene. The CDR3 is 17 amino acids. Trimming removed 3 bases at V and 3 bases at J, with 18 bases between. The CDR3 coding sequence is TGTGCCAGCAGTTTGGGCAACGACGCCTGGGGCTACAATGAGCAGTTCTTC. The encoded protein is CASSLGNDAWGYNEQFF.

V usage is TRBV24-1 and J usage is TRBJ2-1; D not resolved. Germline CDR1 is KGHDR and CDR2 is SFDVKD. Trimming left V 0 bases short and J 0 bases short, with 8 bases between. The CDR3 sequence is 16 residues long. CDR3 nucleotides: TGTGCCACCAGTGATTTGGGGAAGGACTCCTACAATGAGCAGTTCTTC. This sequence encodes CATSDLGKDSYNEQFF.

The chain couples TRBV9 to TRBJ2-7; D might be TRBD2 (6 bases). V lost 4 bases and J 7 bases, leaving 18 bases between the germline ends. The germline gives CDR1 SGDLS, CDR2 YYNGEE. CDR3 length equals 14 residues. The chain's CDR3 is CASSSRSGLTEQYF. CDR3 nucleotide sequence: TGTGCCAGCAGCTCACGATCGGGACTCACGGAGCAGTACTTC.

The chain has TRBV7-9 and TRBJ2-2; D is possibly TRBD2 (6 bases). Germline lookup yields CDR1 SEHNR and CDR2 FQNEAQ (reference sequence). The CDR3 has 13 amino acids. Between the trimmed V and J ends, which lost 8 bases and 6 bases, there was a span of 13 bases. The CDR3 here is CASFGGGSGELFF. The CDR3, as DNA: TGTGCCAGCTTCGGGGGTGGTTCCGGGGAGCTGTTTTTT.

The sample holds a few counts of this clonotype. The CDR3 loop is CASSLVRRELFF. CDR3 DNA: TGTGCCAGCAGTTTGGTCCGTCGGGAGCTGTTTTTT. J is TRBJ2-2 and V is TRBV12-3 or TRBV12-4; D not certain. V dropped 3 bases and J dropped 9 bases, with 8 bases sitting between them. The CDR3 has 12 amino acids.

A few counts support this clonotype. Here the CDR3 reads CSADRGTYGYTF. CDR3 bases: TGCAGCGCGGACAGGGGGACCTATGGCTACACCTTC. The chain combines TRBV29-1 with TRBJ1-2; 10 bases match TRBD1. Germline V gene data show CDR1 as SQVTM and CDR2 as ANQGSEA. This CDR3 spans 12 amino acids. V lost 7 bases, J lost 4 bases, and 3 bases stayed unmatched.

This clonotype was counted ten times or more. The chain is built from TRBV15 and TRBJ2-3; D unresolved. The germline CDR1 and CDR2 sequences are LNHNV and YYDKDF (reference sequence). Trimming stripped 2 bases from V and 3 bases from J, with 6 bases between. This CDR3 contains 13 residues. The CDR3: CATSRFQTDTQYF. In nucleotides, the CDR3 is TGTGCCACCAGCAGATTTCAGACAGATACGCAGTATTTT.

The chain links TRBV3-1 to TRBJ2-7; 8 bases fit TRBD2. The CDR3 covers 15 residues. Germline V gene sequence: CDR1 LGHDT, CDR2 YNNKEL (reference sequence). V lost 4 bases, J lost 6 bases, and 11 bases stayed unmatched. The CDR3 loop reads CASSPRTSFAREQYF. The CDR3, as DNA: TGTGCCAGCAGCCCCCGGACTAGCTTCGCGCGCGAGCAGTACTTC.

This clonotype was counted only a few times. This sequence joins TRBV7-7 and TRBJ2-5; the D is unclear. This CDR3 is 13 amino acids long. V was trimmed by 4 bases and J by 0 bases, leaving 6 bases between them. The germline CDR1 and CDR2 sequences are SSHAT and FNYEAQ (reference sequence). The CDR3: CASSSSYQETQYF. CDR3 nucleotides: TGTGCCAGCAGCTCCTCGTACCAAGAGACCCAGTACTTC.

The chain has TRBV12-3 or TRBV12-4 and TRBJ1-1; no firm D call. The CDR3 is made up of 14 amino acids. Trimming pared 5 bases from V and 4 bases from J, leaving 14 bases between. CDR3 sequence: CASSQDEWSTEAFF. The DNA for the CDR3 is TGTGCCAGCAGTCAGGACGAGTGGAGCACTGAAGCTTTCTTT.

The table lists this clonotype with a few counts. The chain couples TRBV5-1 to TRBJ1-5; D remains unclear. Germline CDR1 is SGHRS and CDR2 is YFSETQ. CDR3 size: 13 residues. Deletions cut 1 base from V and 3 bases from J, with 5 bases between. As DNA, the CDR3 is TGCGCCAGCAGCTTGTGGCCCAATCAGCCCCAGCATTTT. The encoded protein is CASSLWPNQPQHF.

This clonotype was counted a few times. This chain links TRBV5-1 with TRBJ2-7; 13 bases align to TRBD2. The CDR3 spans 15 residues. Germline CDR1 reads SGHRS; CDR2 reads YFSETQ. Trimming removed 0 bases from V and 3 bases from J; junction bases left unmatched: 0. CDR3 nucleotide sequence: TGCGCCAGCAGCTTGGGGACTAGCGGGAGCTACGAGCAGTACTTC. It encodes CASSLGTSGSYEQYF.

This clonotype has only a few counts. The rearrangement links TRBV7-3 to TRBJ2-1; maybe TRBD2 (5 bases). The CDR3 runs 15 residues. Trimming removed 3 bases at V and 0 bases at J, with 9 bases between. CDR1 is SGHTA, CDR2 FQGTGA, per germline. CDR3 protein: CASSFEGSSYNEQFF. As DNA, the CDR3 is TGTGCCAGCAGCTTTGAGGGATCCTCCTACAATGAGCAGTTCTTC.